This T cell receptor (beta chain) was obtained from a study of blood T cell repertoires in COVID-19. Using immunoSEQ multiplex PCR, the repertoire was profiled, and TCRdb retains in-frame clones only, with some absent. The data contain about 74,000 clones, roughly nine tenths of them singletons. The junction had 3 bases not matched to a gene; V was cut back by 3 bases and J by 3 bases. The CDR3 spans 16 residues. Germline-derived CDR1 and CDR2 are MNHEY and SMNVEV (reference sequence). V gene TRBV27 combines with J gene TRBJ2-3; TRBD2 aligns across 13 bases. Sample: peripheral blood. The sequence was collected from a man between 45 and 60 years old with acute or convalescent COVID-19. CDR3 in amino acids: CASSFGTSGKTDTQYF. The CDR3 DNA reads as TGTGCCAGCAGTTTCGGGACTAGCGGGAAAACAGATACGCAGTATTTT.